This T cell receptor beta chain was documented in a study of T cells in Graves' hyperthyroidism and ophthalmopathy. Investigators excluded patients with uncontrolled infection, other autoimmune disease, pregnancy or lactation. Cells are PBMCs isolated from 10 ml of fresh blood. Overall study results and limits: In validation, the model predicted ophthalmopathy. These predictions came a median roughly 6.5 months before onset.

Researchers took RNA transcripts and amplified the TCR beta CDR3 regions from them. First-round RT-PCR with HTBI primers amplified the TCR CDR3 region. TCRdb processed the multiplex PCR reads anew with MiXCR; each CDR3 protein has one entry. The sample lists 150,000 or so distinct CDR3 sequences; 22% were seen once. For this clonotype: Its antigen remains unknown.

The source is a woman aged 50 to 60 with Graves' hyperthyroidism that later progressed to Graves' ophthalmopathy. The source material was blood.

The CDR3 DNA sequence: TGCAGCGTTGAAGTCCTCTACAATGAGCAGTTCTTC. Translation gives CSVEVLYNEQFF. The J gene is TRBJ2-1, the V gene TRBV29-1; D is ambiguous. Germline lookup yields CDR1 SQVTM and CDR2 ANQGSEA. V lost 1 base and J lost 3, with 4 bases in between. The CDR3 has 12 amino acids.